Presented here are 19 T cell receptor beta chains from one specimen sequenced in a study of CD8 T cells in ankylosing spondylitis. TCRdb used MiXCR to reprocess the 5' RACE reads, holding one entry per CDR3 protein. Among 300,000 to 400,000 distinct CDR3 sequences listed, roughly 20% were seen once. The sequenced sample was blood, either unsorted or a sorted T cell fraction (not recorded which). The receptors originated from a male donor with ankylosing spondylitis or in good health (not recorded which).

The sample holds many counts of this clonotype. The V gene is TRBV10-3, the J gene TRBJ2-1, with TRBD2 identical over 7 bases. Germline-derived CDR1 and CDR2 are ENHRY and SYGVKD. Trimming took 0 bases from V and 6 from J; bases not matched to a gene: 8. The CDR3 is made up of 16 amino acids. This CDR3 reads CAISESMRGSFNEQFF. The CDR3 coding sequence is TGTGCCATCAGTGAGTCAATGCGCGGGAGTTTCAATGAGCAGTTCTTC.

CDR3 in amino acids: CASSDRGPAYEQYF. Written as DNA, the CDR3 is TGTGCCAGCAGCGACAGGGGGCCGGCCTACGAGCAGTACTTC. The chain combines TRBV12-3 or TRBV12-4 with TRBJ2-7, with 10 bases aligning to TRBD1. The CDR3 has 14 amino acids. The V gene end was trimmed by 6 bases and the J gene end by 2 bases; junction bases not matched to a gene: 4.

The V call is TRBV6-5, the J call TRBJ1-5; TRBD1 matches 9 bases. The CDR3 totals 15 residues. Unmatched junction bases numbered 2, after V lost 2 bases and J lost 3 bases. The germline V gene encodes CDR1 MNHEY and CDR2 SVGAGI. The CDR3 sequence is CASSYGQGYNQPQHF. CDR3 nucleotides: TGTGCCAGCAGTTACGGACAGGGGTACAATCAGCCCCAGCATTTT.

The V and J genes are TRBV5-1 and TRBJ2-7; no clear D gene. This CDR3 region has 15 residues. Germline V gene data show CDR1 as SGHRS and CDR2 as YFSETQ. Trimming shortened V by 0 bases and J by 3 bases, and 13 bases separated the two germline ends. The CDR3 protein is CASSLEGVPDYEQYF. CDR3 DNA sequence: TGCGCCAGCAGCTTGGAAGGCGTCCCGGACTACGAGCAGTACTTC.

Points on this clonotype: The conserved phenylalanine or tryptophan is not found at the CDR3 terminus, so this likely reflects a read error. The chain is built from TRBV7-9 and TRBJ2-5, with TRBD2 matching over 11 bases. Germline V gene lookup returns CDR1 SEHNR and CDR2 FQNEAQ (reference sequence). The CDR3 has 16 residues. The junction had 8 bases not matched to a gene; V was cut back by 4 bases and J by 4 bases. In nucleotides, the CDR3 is TGTGCCAGCAGCTCTCTCCTAGCGGGGGGACTAGAGACCCAGTACTAC. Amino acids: CASSSLLAGGLETQYY.

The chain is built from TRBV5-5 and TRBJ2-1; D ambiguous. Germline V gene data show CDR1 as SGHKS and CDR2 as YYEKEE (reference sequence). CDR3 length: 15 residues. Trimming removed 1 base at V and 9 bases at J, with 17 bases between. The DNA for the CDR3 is TGTGCCAGCAGCTTGCCCCAGGCAGGTTGGGGTGAGCAGTTCTTC. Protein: CASSLPQAGWGEQFF.

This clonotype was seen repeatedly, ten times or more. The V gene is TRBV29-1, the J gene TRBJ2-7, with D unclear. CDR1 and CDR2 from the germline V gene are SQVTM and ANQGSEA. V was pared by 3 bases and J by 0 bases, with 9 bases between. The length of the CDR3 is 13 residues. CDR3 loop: CSVEDRSSYEQYF. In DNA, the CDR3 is TGCAGCGTTGAGGACCGGAGCTCCTACGAGCAGTACTTC.

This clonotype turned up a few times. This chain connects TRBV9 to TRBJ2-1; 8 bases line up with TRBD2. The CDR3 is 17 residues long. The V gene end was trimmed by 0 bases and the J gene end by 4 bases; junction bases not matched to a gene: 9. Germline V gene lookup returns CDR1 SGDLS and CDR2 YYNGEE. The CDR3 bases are TGTGCCAGCAGCGTAGCGGGGGGGGCATATCCATACAATGAGCAGTTCTTC. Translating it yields CASSVAGGAYPYNEQFF.

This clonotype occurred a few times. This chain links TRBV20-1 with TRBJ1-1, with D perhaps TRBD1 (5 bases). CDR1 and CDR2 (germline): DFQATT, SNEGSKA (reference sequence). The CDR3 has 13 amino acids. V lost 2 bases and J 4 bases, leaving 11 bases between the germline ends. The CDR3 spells CSARRQPPTEAFF. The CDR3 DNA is TGCAGTGCTAGACGACAGCCCCCCACTGAAGCTTTCTTT.

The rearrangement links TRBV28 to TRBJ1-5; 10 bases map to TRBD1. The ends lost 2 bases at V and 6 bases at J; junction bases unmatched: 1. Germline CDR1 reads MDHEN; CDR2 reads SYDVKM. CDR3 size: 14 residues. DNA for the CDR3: TGTGCCAGCAGTTTAGGGACAGGGGCTCAGCCCCAGCATTTT. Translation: CASSLGTGAQPQHF.

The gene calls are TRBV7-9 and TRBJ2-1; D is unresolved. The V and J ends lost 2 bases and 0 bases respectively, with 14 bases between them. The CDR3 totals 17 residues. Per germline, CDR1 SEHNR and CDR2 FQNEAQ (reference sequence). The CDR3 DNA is TGTGCCAGCAGCTTACTCCTAGGAGCGAGCTCCTACAATGAGCAGTTCTTC. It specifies CASSLLLGASSYNEQFF.

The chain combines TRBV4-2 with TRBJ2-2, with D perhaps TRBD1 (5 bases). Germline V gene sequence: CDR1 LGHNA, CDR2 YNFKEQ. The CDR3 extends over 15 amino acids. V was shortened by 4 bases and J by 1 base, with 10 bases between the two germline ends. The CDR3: CASSLEQGNTGELFF. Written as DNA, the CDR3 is TGTGCCAGCAGCCTGGAGCAGGGGAACACCGGGGAGCTGTTTTTT.

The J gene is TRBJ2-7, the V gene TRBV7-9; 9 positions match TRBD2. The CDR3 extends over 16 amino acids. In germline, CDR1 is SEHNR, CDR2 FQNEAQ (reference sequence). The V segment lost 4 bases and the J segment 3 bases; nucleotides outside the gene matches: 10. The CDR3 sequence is CASSSTSGDRNYEQYF. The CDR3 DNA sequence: TGTGCCAGCAGCTCGACTAGCGGAGACCGAAACTACGAGCAGTACTTC.

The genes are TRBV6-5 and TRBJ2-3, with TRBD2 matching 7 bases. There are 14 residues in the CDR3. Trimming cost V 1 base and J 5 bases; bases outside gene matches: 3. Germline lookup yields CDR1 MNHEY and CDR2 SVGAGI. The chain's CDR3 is CASSYLGRGDTQYF. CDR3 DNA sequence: TGTGCCAGCAGTTACTTGGGGAGGGGAGATACGCAGTATTTT.

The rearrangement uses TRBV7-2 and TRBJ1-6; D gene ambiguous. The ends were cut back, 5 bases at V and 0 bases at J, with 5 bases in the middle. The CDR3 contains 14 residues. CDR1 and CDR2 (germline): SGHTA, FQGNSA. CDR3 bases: TGTGCCAGCAGCCCGAGCTCCTATAATTCACCCCTCCACTTT. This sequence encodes CASSPSSYNSPLHF. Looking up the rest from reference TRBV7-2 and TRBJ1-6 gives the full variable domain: GAGVSQSPSNKVTEKGKDVELRCDPISGHTALYWYRQSLGQGLEFLIYFQGNSAPDKSGLPSDRFSAERTGGSVSTLTIQRTQQEDSAVYLCASSPSSYNSPLHFGNGTRLTVT.

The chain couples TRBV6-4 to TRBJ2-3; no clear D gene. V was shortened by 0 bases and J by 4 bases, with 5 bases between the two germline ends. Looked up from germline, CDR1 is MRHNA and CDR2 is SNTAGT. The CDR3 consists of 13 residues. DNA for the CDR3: TGTGCCAGCAGTGACTCTATTTCAGATACGCAGTATTTT. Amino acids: CASSDSISDTQYF.

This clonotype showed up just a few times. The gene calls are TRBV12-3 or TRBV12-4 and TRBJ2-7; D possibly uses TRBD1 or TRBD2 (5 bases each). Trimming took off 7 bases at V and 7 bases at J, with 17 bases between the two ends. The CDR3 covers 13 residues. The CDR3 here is CASTLGTFGEQYF. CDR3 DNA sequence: TGTGCCAGCACGCTCGGGACCTTTGGGGAGCAGTACTTC.

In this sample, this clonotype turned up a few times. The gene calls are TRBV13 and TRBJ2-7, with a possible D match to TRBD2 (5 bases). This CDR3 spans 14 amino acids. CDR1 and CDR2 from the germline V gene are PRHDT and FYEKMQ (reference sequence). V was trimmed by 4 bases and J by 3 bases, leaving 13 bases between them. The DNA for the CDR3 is TGTGCCAGCAGCTCCCCGGGAAGGCGCTACGAGCAGTACTTC. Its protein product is CASSSPGRRYEQYF.

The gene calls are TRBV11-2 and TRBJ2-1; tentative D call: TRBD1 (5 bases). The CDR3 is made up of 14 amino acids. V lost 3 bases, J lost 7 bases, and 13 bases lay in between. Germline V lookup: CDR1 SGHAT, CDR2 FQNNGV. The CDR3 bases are TGTGCCAGCAGCTTCGGCAGGGAAAGGAATGAGCAGTTCTTC. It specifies CASSFGRERNEQFF.